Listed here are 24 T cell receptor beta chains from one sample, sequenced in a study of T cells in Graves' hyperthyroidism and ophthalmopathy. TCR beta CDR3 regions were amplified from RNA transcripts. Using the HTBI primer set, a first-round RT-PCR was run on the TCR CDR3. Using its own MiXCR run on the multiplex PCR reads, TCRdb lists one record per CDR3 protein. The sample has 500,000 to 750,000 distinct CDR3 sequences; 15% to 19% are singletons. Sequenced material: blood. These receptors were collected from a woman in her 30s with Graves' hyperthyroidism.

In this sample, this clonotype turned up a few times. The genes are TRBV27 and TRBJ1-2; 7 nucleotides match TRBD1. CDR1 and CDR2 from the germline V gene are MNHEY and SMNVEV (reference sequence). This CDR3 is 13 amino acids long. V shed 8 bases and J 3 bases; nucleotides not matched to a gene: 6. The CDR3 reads CASRPGQHYGYTF. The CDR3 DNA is TGTGCCAGCCGACCGGGACAGCACTATGGCTACACCTTC.

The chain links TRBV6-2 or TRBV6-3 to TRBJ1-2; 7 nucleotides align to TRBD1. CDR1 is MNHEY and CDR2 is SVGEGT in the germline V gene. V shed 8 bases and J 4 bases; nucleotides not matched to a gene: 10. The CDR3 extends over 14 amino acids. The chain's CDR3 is CASLSRDSIYGYTF. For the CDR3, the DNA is TGTGCCAGCCTTTCCCGGGACAGCATCTATGGCTACACCTTC.

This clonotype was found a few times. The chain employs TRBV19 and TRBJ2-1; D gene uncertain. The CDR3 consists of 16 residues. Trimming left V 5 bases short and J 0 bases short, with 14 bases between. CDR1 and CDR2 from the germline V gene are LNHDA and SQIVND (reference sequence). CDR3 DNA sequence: TGTGCCAGTAGTGAAGGACCCTCTTTCTCCTACAATGAGCAGTTCTTC. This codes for CASSEGPSFSYNEQFF.

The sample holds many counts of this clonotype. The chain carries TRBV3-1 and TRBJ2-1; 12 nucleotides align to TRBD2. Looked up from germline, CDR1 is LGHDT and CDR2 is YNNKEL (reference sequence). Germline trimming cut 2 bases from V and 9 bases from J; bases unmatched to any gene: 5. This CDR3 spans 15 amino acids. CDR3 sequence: CASSQMLAGGREQFF. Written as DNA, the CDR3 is TGTGCCAGCAGCCAAATGCTAGCGGGAGGGCGTGAGCAGTTCTTC.

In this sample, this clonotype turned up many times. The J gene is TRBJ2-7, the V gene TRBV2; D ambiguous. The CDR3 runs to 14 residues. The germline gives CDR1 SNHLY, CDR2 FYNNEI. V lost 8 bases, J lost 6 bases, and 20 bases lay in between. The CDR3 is CASRLSILGREQYF. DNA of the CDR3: TGTGCCAGCCGACTTTCCATCTTAGGTCGCGAGCAGTACTTC.

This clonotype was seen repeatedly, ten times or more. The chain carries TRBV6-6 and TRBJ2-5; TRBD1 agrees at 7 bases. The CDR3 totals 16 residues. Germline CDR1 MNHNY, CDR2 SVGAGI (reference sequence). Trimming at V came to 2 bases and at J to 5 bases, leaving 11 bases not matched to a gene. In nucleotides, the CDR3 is TGTGCCAGCAGTTACGGCGCAAGGGGGCCGGGGGAGACCCAGTACTTC. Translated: CASSYGARGPGETQYF.

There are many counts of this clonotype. CDR3 in DNA: TGTGCCAGCAGTTTACGTCTTACCACTGAAGCTTTCTTT. Encoded protein: CASSLRLTTEAFF. The chain joins TRBV12-3 or TRBV12-4 to TRBJ1-1, with D unclear. Between the trimmed V and J ends, which lost 2 bases and 4 bases, there was a span of 8 bases. This CDR3 is 13 amino acids long.

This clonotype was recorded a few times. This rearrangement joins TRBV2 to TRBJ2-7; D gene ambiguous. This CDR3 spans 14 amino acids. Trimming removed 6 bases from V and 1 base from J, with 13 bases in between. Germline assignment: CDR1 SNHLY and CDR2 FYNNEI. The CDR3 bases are TGTGCCAGCAGGTCCGGGTGGTCTTCCTACGAGCAGTACTTC. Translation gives CASRSGWSSYEQYF.

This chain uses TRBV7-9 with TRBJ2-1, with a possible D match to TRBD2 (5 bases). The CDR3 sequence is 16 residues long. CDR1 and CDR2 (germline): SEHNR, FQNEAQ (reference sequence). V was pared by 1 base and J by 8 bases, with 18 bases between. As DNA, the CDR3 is TGTGCCAGCAGCTTAGGGCTAGCCGCTCGTGTCGATGAGCAGTTCTTC. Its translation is CASSLGLAARVDEQFF.

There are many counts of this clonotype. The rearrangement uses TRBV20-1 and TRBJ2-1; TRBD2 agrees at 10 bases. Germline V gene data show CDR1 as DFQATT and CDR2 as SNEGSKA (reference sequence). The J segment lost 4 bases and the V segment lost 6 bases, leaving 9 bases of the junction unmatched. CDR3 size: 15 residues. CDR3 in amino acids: CSARKAGGSYNEQFF. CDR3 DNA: TGCAGTGCAAGAAAAGCGGGAGGGTCATACAATGAGCAGTTCTTC.

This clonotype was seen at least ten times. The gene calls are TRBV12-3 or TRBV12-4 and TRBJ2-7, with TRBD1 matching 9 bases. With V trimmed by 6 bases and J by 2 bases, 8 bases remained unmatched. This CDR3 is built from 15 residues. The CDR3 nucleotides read TGTGCCAGCAGACCCGGGACAGGGCTGCCCTACGAGCAGTACTTC. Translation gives CASRPGTGLPYEQYF.

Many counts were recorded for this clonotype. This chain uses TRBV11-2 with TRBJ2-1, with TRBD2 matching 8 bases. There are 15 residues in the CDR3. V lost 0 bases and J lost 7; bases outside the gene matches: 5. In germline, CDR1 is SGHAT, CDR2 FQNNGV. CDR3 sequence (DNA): TGTGCCAGCAGCTTAGACGGGAGGGCGAGGAATGAGCAGTTCTTC. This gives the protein CASSLDGRARNEQFF.

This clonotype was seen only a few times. CDR3: CASRAPIQESAYEQYF. The CDR3 coding sequence is TGTGCCAGCAGAGCACCGATACAGGAGAGCGCTTACGAGCAGTACTTC. The chain has TRBV6-1 and TRBJ2-7; D is possibly TRBD1 (5 bases). Trimming removed 6 bases from V and 4 bases from J, with 22 bases in between. Germline lookup yields CDR1 MNHNS and CDR2 SASEGT. The CDR3 runs to 16 residues.

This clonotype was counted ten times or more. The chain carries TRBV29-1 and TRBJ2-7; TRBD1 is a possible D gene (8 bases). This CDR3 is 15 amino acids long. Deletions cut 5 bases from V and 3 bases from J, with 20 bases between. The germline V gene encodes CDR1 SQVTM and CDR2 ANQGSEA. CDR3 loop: CSVYRGGSAGYEQYF. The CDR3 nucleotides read TGCAGCGTTTACAGGGGGGGATCGGCAGGCTACGAGCAGTACTTC.

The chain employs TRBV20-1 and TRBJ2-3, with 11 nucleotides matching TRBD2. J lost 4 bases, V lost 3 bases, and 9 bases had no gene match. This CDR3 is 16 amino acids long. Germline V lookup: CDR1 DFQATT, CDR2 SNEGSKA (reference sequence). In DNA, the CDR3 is TGCAGTGCTAGCGGTCTGACTAGCGGGATCCCAGATACGCAGTATTTT. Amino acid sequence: CSASGLTSGIPDTQYF.

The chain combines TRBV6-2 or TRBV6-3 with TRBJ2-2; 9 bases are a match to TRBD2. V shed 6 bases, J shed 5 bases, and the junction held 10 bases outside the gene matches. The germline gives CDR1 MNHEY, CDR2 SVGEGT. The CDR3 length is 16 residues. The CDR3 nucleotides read TGTGCCAGCAGCACACCTAGCGGGATCAGAACCGGGGAGCTGTTTTTT. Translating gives CASSTPSGIRTGELFF.

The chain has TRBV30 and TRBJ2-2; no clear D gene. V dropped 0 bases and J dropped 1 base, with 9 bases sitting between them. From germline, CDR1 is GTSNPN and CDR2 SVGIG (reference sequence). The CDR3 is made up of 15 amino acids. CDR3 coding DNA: TGTGCCTGGAGTGTAGAGGAACGGAACACCGGGGAGCTGTTTTTT. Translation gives CAWSVEERNTGELFF.

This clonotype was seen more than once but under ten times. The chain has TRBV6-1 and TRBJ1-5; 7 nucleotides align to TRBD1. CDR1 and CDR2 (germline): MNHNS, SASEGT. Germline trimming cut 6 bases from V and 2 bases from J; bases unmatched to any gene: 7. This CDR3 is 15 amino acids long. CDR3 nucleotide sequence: TGTGCCAGCAGGGAGACAGGGTCCGGCAATCAGCCCCAGCATTTT. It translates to CASRETGSGNQPQHF.

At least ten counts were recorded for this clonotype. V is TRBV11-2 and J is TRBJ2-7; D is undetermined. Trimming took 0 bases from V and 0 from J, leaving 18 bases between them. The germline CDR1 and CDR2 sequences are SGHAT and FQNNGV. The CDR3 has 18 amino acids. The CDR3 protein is CASSLEYTSTGSSYEQYF. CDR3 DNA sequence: TGTGCCAGCAGCTTAGAGTATACCTCAACTGGAAGCTCCTACGAGCAGTACTTC.

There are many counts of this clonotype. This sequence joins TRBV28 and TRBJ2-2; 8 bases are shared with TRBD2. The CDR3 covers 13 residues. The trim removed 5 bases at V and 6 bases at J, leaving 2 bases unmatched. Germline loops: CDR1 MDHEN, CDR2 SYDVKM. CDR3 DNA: TGTGCCAGCAGTCAGACTAGCGCCGGGGAGCTGTTTTTT. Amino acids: CASSQTSAGELFF.

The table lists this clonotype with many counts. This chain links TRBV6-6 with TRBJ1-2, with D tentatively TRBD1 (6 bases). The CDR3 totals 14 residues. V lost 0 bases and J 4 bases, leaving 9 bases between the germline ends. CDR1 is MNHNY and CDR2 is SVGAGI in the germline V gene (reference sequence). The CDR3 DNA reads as TGTGCCAGCAGTTACTCAGGGGGTGGCTATGGCTACACCTTC. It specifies CASSYSGGGYGYTF.

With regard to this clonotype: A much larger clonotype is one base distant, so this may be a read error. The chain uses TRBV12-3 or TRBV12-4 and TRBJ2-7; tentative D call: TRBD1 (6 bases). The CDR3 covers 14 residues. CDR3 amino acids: CVSRTGGGVYEQYF. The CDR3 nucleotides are TGTGTCAGCAGGACTGGTGGGGGCGTCTACGAGCAGTACTTC.

This CDR3 reads CASIDPQGREKLFF. Written as DNA, the CDR3 is TGTGCCAGCATCGACCCACAGGGCCGGGAAAAACTGTTTTTT. The chain recombines TRBV28 with TRBJ1-4; D might be TRBD1 (6 bases). The CDR3 spans 14 residues. V shed 7 bases and J shed 8 bases, with 17 bases lying between them. Germline V lookup: CDR1 MDHEN, CDR2 SYDVKM. The complete variable domain, with remaining parts taken from reference TRBV28 and TRBJ1-4, reads DVKVTQSSRYLVKRTGEKVFLECVQDMDHENMFWYRQDPGLGLRLIYFSYDVKMKEKGDIPEGYSVSREKKERFSLILESASTNQTSMYLCASIDPQGREKLFFGSGTQLSVL.

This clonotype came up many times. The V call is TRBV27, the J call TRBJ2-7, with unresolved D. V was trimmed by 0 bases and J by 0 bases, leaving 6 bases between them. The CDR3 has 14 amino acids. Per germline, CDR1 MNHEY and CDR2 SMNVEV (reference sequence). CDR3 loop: CASSLSITSYEQYF. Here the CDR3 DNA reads TGTGCCAGCAGTTTATCGATTACCTCCTACGAGCAGTACTTC.